This T cell receptor (beta chain) was recorded in a study of beta chain features in type 1 diabetes. This clone was counted a few times. Germline V gene data show CDR1 as SGDLS and CDR2 as YYNGEE. The CDR3 has 14 residues. V was clipped by 3 bases and J by 0 bases, with 10 bases between them. Sequenced material consisted of expressed TCRB transcripts (all of the isolated RNA was reverse transcribed). Here immunoSEQ multiplex PCR was the method, and the copy in TCRdb shows in-frame clones only, minus some. Of some 360,000 clones listed, around a fifth are singletons. Input material: naive CD4+ T cells from blood. This TCR came from a woman between 18 and 29 years old in good health. This chain links TRBV9 with TRBJ2-7; D may be TRBD2 (5 bases). The CDR3 loop reads CASSGSGSSYEQYF. The CDR3 nucleotides are TGTGCCAGCAGCGGGAGCGGAAGCTCCTACGAGCAGTACTTC.